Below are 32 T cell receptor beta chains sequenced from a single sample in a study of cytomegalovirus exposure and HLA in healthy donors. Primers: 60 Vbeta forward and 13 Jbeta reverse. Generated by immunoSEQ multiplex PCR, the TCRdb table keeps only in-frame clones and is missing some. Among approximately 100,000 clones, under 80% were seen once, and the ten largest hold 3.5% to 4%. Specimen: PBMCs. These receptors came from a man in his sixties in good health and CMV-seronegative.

The CDR3 DNA reads TGTGCCATCAGTGATGGGACTAGCGGGGGGGCCGGGGAGCTGTTTTTT. Translation gives CAISDGTSGGAGELFF. V gene TRBV10-3 combines with J gene TRBJ2-2, with 16 positions matching TRBD2. The V gene's germline CDR1 is ENHRY and CDR2 SYGVKD. Trimming cost V 3 bases and J 6 bases; bases outside gene matches: 1. The CDR3 has 16 residues.

CDR3 coding DNA: TGTGCCAGTAGTCCGGGCCGGACAGGGTCTTTTTTCGACACCTTC. It is translated as CASSPGRTGSFFDTF. J is TRBJ1-2 and V is TRBV19; the match to TRBD1 covers 8 bases. The CDR3 extends over 15 amino acids. The J segment lost 12 bases and the V segment lost 5 bases, leaving 17 bases of the junction unmatched. From germline, CDR1 is LNHDA and CDR2 SQIVND (reference sequence).

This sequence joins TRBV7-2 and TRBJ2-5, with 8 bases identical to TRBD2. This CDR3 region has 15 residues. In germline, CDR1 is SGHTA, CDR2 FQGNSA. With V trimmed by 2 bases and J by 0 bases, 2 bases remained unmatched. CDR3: CASSLNGGDQETQYF. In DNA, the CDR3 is TGTGCCAGCAGCTTAAACGGGGGGGACCAAGAGACCCAGTACTTC. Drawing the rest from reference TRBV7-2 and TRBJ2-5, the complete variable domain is GAGVSQSPSNKVTEKGKDVELRCDPISGHTALYWYRQSLGQGLEFLIYFQGNSAPDKSGLPSDRFSAERTGGSVSTLTIQRTQQEDSAVYLCASSLNGGDQETQYFGPGTRLLVL.

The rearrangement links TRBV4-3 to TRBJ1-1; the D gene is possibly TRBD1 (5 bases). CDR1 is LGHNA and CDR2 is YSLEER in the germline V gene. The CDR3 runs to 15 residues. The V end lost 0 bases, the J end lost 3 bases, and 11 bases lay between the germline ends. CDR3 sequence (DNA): TGCGCCAGCAGCCAAGATAACGGGGGGGACACTGAAGCTTTCTTT. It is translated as CASSQDNGGDTEAFF.

CDR3 sequence reads: CASSLVPGQDYTDTQYF. The CDR3 DNA follows: TGTGCCAGCAGCTTAGTCCCGGGACAAGACTACACAGATACGCAGTATTTT. This chain uses TRBV11-1 with TRBJ2-3; D may be TRBD1 (6 bases). Trimming shortened V by 1 base and J by 2 bases, and 16 bases separated the two germline ends. The CDR3 runs to 17 residues. CDR1 is SGHAT and CDR2 is FQDESV in the germline V gene (reference sequence).

The CDR3 loop is CASSRGPNEKLFF. For the CDR3, the DNA is TGTGCCAGCAGCAGGGGTCCTAATGAAAAACTGTTTTTT. The chain joins TRBV9 to TRBJ1-4; D may be TRBD1 (5 bases). V was pared by 4 bases and J by 3 bases, with 7 bases between. This CDR3 region has 13 residues. In germline, CDR1 is SGDLS, CDR2 YYNGEE. Full variable domain (remainder filled in from reference TRBV9 and TRBJ1-4): DSGVTQTPKHLITATGQRVTLRCSPRSGDLSVYWYQQSLDQGLQFLIQYYNGEERAKGNILERFSAQQFPDLHSELNLSSLELGDSALYFCASSRGPNEKLFFGSGTQLSVL.

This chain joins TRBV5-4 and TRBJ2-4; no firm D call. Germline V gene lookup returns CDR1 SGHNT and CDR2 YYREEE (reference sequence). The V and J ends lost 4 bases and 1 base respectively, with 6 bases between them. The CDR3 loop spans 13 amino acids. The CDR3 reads CASSQQAKNIQYF. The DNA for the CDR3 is TGTGCCAGCAGCCAACAGGCCAAAAACATTCAGTACTTC.

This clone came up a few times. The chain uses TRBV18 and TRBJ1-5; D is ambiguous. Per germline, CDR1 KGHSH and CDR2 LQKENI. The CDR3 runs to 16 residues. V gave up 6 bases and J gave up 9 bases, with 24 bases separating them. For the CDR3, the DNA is TGTGCCAGCTCCGAATCTAGGGAGAGGAATGGGGTGCCCCAGCATTTT. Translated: CASSESRERNGVPQHF.

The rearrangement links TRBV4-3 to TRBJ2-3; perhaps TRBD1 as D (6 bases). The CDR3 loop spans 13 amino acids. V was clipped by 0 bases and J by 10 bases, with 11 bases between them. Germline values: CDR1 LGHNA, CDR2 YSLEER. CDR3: CASSQDRTVAQYF. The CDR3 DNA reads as TGCGCCAGCAGCCAAGACCGGACAGTGGCGCAGTATTTT.

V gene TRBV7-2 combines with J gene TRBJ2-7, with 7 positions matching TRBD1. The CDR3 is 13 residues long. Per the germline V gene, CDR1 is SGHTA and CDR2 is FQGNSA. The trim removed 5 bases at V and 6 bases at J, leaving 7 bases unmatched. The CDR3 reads CASSPDRRVEQYF. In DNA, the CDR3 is TGTGCCAGCAGCCCGGACAGGAGAGTCGAGCAGTACTTC.

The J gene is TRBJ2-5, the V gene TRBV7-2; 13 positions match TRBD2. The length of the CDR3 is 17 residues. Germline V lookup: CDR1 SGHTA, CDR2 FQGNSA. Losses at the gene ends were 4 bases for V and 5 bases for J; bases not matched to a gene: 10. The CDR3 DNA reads TGTGCCAGCAGCTCCTCCGTACTAGCGGGGGGGCGTGAGACCCAGTACTTC. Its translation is CASSSSVLAGGRETQYF.

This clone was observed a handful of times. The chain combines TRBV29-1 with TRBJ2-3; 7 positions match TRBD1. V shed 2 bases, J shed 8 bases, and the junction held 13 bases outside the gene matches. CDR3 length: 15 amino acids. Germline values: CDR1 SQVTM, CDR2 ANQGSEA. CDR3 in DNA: TGCAGCGTTGAACCGGACAGGCGTCCTAGTGGTACGCAGTATTTT. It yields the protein CSVEPDRRPSGTQYF.

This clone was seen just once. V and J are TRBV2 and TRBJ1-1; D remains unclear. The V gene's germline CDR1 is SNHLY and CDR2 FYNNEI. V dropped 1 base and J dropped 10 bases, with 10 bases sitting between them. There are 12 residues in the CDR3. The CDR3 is CASSEDSNRAFF. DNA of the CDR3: TGTGCCAGCAGTGAAGACAGTAACAGAGCTTTCTTT.

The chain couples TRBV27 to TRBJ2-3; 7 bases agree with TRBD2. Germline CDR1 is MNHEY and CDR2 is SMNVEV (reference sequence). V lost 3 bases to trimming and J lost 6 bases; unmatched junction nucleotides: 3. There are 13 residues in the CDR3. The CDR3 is CASSFGGDDTQYF. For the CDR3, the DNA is TGTGCCAGCAGTTTTGGGGGGGATGATACGCAGTATTTT.

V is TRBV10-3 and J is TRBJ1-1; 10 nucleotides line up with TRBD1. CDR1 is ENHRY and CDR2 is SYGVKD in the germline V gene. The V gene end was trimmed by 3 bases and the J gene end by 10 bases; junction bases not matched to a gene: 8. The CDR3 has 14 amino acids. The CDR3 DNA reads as TGTGCCATCAGTGACCTGACAGGGGGCGCCGGAGCTTTCTTT. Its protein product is CAISDLTGGAGAFF.

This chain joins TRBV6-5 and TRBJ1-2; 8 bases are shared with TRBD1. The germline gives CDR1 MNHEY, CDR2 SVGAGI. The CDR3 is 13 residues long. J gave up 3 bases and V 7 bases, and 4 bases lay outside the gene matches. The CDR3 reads CASKEQGDYGYTF. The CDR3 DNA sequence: TGTGCCAGCAAGGAACAGGGGGACTATGGCTACACCTTC.

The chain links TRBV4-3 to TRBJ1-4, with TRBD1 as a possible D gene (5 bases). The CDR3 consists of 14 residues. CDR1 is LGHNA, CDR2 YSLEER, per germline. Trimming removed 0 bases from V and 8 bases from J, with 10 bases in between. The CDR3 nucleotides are TGCGCCAGCAGCCAAGAGGCAGGGAGGGAAAAACTGTTTTTT. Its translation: CASSQEAGREKLFF.

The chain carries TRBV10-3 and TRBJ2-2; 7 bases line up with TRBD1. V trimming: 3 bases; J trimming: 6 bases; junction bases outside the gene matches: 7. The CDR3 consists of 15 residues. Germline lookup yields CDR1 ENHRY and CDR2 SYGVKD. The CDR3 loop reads CAISDPTGFAGELFF. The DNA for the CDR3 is TGTGCCATCAGTGACCCGACAGGGTTTGCCGGGGAGCTGTTTTTT.

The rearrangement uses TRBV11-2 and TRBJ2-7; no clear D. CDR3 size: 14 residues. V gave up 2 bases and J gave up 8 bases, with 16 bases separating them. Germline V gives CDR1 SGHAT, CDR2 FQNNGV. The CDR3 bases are TGTGCCAGCAGCTTAACCCCCATCGACACTCAGCAGTACGTC. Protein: CASSLTPIDTQQYV.

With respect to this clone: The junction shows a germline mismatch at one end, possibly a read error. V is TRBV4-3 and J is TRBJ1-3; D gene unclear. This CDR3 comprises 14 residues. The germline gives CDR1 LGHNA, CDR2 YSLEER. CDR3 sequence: CASSQDLGGYTIYF. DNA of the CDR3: TGCGCCAGCAGCCAAGACCTAGGTGGATACACCATATATTTT.

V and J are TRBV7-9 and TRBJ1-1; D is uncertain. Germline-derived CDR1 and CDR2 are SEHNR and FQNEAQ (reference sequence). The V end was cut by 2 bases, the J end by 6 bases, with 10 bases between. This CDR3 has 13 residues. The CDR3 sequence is CASSLRPQPEAFF. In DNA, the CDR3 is TGTGCCAGCAGCTTACGCCCACAGCCTGAAGCTTTCTTT.

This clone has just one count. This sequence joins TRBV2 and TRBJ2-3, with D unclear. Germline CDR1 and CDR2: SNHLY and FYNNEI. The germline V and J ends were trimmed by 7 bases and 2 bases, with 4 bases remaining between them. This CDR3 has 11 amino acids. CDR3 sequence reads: CASMYTDTQYF. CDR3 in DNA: TGTGCCAGCATGTACACAGATACGCAGTATTTT.

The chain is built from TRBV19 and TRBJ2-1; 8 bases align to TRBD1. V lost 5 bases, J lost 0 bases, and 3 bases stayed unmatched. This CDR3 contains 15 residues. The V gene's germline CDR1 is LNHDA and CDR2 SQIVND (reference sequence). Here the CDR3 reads CASSRQGASYNEQFF. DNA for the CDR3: TGTGCCAGTAGTCGCCAGGGGGCCTCCTACAATGAGCAGTTCTTC.

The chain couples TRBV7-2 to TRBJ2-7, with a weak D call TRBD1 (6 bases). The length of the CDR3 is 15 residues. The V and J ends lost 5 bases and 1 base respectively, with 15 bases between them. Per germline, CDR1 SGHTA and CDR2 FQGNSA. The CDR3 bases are TGTGCCAGCAGCCTGGGGGCAGCTTCATCCTACGAGCAGTACGTC. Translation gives CASSLGAASSYEQYV.

CDR3 sequence reads: CASSSTGNTEAFF. The CDR3 nucleotides read TGTGCCAGCAGCTCGACAGGGAACACTGAAGCTTTCTTT. The chain links TRBV7-3 to TRBJ1-1, with TRBD1 as a possible D gene (6 bases). Trimming pared 4 bases from V and 1 base from J, leaving 7 bases between. Germline V gives CDR1 SGHTA, CDR2 FQGTGA. The CDR3 sequence is 13 residues long.

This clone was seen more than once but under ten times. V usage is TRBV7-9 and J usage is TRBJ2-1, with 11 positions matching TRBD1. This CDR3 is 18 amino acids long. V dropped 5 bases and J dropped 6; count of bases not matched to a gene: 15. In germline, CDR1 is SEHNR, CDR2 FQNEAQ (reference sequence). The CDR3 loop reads CASSPSWGGDRGSNEQFF. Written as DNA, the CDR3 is TGTGCCAGCAGCCCATCTTGGGGTGGGGACAGGGGGAGCAATGAGCAGTTCTTC.

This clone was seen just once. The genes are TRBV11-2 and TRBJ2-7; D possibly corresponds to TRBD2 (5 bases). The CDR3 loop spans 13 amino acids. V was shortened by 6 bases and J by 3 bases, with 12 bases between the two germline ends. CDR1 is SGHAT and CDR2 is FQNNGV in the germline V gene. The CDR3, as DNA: TGTGCCAGCAGTGACCGTCGGGGCTACGAGCAGTACTTC. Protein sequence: CASSDRRGYEQYF.

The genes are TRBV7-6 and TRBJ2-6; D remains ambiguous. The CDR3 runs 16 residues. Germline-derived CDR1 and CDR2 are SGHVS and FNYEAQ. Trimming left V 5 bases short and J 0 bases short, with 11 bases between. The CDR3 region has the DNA TGTGCCAGCAGCGCCTACAGAAGCTCTGGGGCCAACGTCCTGACTTTC. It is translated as CASSAYRSSGANVLTF.

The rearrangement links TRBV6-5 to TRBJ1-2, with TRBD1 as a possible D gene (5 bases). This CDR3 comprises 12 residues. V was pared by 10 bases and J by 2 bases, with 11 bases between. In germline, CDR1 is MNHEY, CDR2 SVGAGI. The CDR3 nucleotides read TGTGCCACCCGACAGATAAACTATGGCTACACCTTC. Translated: CATRQINYGYTF.

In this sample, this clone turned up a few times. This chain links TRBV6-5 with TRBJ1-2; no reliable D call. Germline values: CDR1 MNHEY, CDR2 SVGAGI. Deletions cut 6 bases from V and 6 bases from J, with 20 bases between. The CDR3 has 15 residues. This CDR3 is CASRRWELAGDGYTF. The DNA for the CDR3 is TGTGCCAGCAGGCGTTGGGAGCTCGCGGGAGATGGCTACACCTTC.

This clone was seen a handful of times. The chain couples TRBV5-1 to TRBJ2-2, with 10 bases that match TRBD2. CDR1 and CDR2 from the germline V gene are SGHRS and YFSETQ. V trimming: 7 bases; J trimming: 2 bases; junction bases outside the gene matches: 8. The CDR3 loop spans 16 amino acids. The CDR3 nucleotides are TGCGCCAGCCGTATAGCGGGGGGACCTAACACCGGGGAGCTGTTTTTT. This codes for CASRIAGGPNTGELFF.

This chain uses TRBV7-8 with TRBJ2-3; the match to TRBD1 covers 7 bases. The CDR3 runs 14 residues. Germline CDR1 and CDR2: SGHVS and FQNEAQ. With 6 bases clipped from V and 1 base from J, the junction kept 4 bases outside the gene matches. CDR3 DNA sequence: TGTGCCAGCAGACGAGGACAGGGCACAGATACGCAGTATTTT. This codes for CASRRGQGTDTQYF.